A single sample is the source of the 28 T cell receptor beta chains below, sequenced in a study of beta chain features in type 1 diabetes. Investigators reverse transcribed all isolated RNA, so they sequenced expressed TCRB transcripts. Clones were read by immunoSEQ multiplex PCR, and TCRdb kept only the in-frame ones, dropping some. The sample yields more than 150,000 clones, around 13% seen once. The specimen sequenced was central memory CD4+ T cells from blood. These receptors originate from a woman aged 18-29 years in good health.

In this sample, this clone turned up a few times. CDR3 DNA: TGTGCCAGCAGCTTAGGCACTGAATTTGAGCAGTTCTTC. Residues: CASSLGTEFEQFF. The J gene is TRBJ2-1, the V gene TRBV13, with D unclear. V gave up 0 bases and J gave up 9 bases, with 9 bases separating them. The CDR3 is 13 amino acids. CDR1 and CDR2 (germline): PRHDT, FYEKMQ (reference sequence).

This clone was counted a few times. This chain uses TRBV15 with TRBJ2-2; D not resolved. CDR1 is LNHNV and CDR2 is YYDKDF in the germline V gene (reference sequence). The length of the CDR3 is 13 residues. Trimming left V 1 base short and J 8 bases short, with 8 bases between. The CDR3 DNA reads as TGTGCCACCAGCAGAGCTAGGTCTGGGGAGCTGTTTTTT. Translation: CATSRARSGELFF.

The chain employs TRBV29-1 and TRBJ2-1; no clear D. Trimming pared 7 bases from V and 4 bases from J, leaving 17 bases between. The germline V gene has CDR1 SQVTM and CDR2 ANQGSEA. CDR3 size: 14 residues. The CDR3 loop reads CSGVADPIYNEQFF. The CDR3 DNA reads TGCAGCGGTGTGGCGGATCCGATTTACAATGAGCAGTTCTTC.

The chain uses TRBV30 and TRBJ1-2; D unclear. Germline loops: CDR1 GTSNPN, CDR2 SVGIG (reference sequence). V lost 3 bases to trimming and J lost 4 bases, with 9 bases between them. This CDR3 has 12 amino acids. The CDR3 reads CAWRRERYGYTF. CDR3 coding DNA: TGTGCCTGGAGACGAGAGCGCTATGGCTACACCTTC. The full variable domain, with the rest looked up from reference TRBV30 and TRBJ1-2, is SQTIHQWPATLVQPVGSPLSLECTVEGTSNPNLYWYRQAAGRGLQLLFYSVGIGQISSEVPQNLSASRPQDRQFILSSKKLLLSDSGFYLCAWRRERYGYTFGSGTRLTVV.

The chain recombines TRBV19 with TRBJ2-7; TRBD2 aligns across 12 bases. The germline gives CDR1 LNHDA, CDR2 SQIVND (reference sequence). V gave up 5 bases and J gave up 1 base; unmatched junction bases: 9. The CDR3 has 17 amino acids. The CDR3 nucleotides are TGTGCCAGTAGTTCGGATAGGACTAGCGGGGCATCCTACGAGCAGTACTTC. Protein sequence: CASSSDRTSGASYEQYF.

The V gene is TRBV2, the J gene TRBJ2-7; 8 positions agree with TRBD1. V dropped 7 bases and J dropped 4; count of bases not matched to a gene: 3. This CDR3 comprises 12 residues. Germline V gene data show CDR1 as SNHLY and CDR2 as FYNNEI. The CDR3 protein is CASNRQGYEQYF. CDR3 DNA: TGTGCCAGCAATAGACAGGGGTACGAGCAGTACTTC.

This chain joins TRBV28 and TRBJ2-7, with D maybe TRBD2 (5 bases). Germline CDR1 and CDR2: MDHEN and SYDVKM. V dropped 5 bases and J dropped 4 bases, with 21 bases sitting between them. This CDR3 contains 16 residues. CDR3 nucleotides: TGTGCCAGCAGTCATCAGGCTGGCGGGTGGGGTTACGAGCAGTACTTC. This sequence encodes CASSHQAGGWGYEQYF.

The chain links TRBV11-1 to TRBJ1-2, with D tentatively TRBD1 (5 bases). The CDR3 length is 14 residues. Between the trimmed V and J ends, which lost 3 bases and 2 bases, there was a span of 10 bases. The germline CDR1 and CDR2 sequences are SGHAT and FQDESV (reference sequence). This CDR3 reads CASSFGRQNYGYTF. CDR3 bases: TGTGCCAGCAGCTTCGGCCGACAGAACTATGGCTACACCTTC.

The chain carries TRBV7-9 and TRBJ2-4; 8 bases fit TRBD2. The ends lost 5 bases at V and 4 bases at J; junction bases unmatched: 7. CDR1 and CDR2 from the germline V gene are SEHNR and FQNEAQ (reference sequence). This CDR3 has 15 amino acids. The CDR3 here is CASSPSGSRKNIQYF. The CDR3 nucleotides are TGTGCCAGCAGCCCGAGCGGGAGTAGGAAAAACATTCAGTACTTC.

A few counts support this clone. The V and J genes are TRBV5-1 and TRBJ2-2, with D hard to call. V lost 1 base and J 2 bases, leaving 6 bases between the germline ends. CDR1 SGHRS and CDR2 YFSETQ come from the germline V gene. The CDR3 is 14 residues long. The CDR3: CASSLFSNTGELFF. In DNA, the CDR3 is TGCGCCAGCAGCTTGTTCAGTAACACCGGGGAGCTGTTTTTT.

This clone was recorded a few times. V usage is TRBV23-1 and J usage is TRBJ2-2; a weak D match, TRBD1 (6 bases). TRBV23-1 carries the ORF label, with uncertain function. Trimming pared 0 bases from V and 5 bases from J, leaving 7 bases between. The CDR3 consists of 14 residues. The chain's CDR3 is CASSQSRGTGELFF. CDR3 nucleotides: TGCGCCAGCAGTCAATCGAGGGGGACCGGGGAGCTGTTTTTT.

V gene TRBV28 combines with J gene TRBJ1-4; 11 positions agree with TRBD1. The CDR3 has 14 residues. The V gene's germline CDR1 is MDHEN and CDR2 SYDVKM. V shed 6 bases and J 10 bases; nucleotides not matched to a gene: 7. The CDR3 region is CASRPGTGGGKLFF. CDR3 nucleotides: TGTGCCAGCAGACCCGGGACAGGGGGGGGAAAACTGTTTTTT.

This clone was counted only a few times. The CDR3 reads CASSRGGQGTDTQYF. CDR3 sequence (DNA): TGTGCCAGCAGCCGAGGGGGACAGGGAACAGATACGCAGTATTTT. The V and J genes are TRBV14 and TRBJ2-3, with TRBD1 matching over 9 bases. The ends lost 4 bases at V and 3 bases at J; junction bases unmatched: 5. There are 15 residues in the CDR3. The germline V gene encodes CDR1 SGHDN and CDR2 FVKESK.

This clone was seen more than once but under ten times. The gene calls are TRBV28 and TRBJ2-7; the match to TRBD2 covers 10 bases. The CDR3 has 15 amino acids. J lost 0 bases, V lost 5 bases, and 4 bases had no gene match. Germline V gene data show CDR1 as MDHEN and CDR2 as SYDVKM. CDR3 protein: CASSPGTSVSYEQYF. The CDR3 DNA sequence: TGTGCCAGCAGTCCCGGGACTAGCGTCTCCTACGAGCAGTACTTC. The complete variable domain, with remaining parts taken from reference TRBV28 and TRBJ2-7, reads DVKVTQSSRYLVKRTGEKVFLECVQDMDHENMFWYRQDPGLGLRLIYFSYDVKMKEKGDIPEGYSVSREKKERFSLILESASTNQTSMYLCASSPGTSVSYEQYFGPGTRLTVT.

The chain recombines TRBV5-1 with TRBJ2-3; possibly TRBD2 for D (5 bases). Trimming shortened V by 2 bases and J by 0 bases, and 13 bases separated the two germline ends. This CDR3 is built from 16 residues. Germline CDR1 and CDR2: SGHRS and YFSETQ. The CDR3 nucleotides are TGCGCCAGCAGCTTAGGAGCGGATTCTAGCACAGATACGCAGTATTTT. Translated, it gives CASSLGADSSTDTQYF.

This clone was observed at least ten times. This chain connects TRBV30 to TRBJ2-5, with a weak D call TRBD2 (6 bases). Germline V lookup: CDR1 GTSNPN, CDR2 SVGIG (reference sequence). Trimming left V 0 bases short and J 1 base short, with 15 bases between. The CDR3 covers 16 residues. The CDR3, as DNA: TGTGCCTGGAGTGTCACCGCGGGGCCTCCCCAAGAGACCCAGTACTTC. It encodes CAWSVTAGPPQETQYF.

The V gene is TRBV5-1, the J gene TRBJ2-1; 16 nucleotides align to TRBD2. The CDR3 has 16 residues. Germline V gene data show CDR1 as SGHRS and CDR2 as YFSETQ. Germline trimming cut 3 bases from V and 6 bases from J; bases unmatched to any gene: 3. The CDR3 DNA reads TGCGCCAGCAGCTCGGGACTAGCGGGAGGGGGCAATGAGCAGTTCTTC. Residues: CASSSGLAGGGNEQFF.

V usage is TRBV7-2 and J usage is TRBJ2-3; D is perhaps TRBD1 (6 bases). Germline CDR1 reads SGHTA; CDR2 reads FQGNSA. The V gene lost 5 bases and the J gene lost 3 bases, with 15 bases spanning the gap. The CDR3 loop spans 15 amino acids. CDR3 in amino acids: CASSPRTGLTDTQYF. CDR3 DNA sequence: TGTGCCAGCAGCCCCCGAACAGGGTTGACAGATACGCAGTATTTT.

The chain couples TRBV9 to TRBJ2-3; 8 bases fit TRBD2. V was clipped by 3 bases and J by 4 bases; unmatched bases: 4. The germline CDR1 and CDR2 sequences are SGDLS and YYNGEE. The CDR3 length is 14 residues. The CDR3 bases are TGTGCCAGCAGCGGGACTAGCATCCCAGATACGCAGTATTTT. It translates to CASSGTSIPDTQYF.

The chain has TRBV29-1 and TRBJ2-1, with 11 bases that match TRBD2. Germline loops: CDR1 SQVTM, CDR2 ANQGSEA. With 7 bases clipped from V and 8 bases from J, the junction kept 13 bases outside the gene matches. CDR3 size: 15 residues. CDR3 loop: CSAPDSGRAWDEQFF. CDR3 sequence (DNA): TGCAGCGCACCGGATAGCGGGAGGGCCTGGGATGAGCAGTTCTTC.

The rearrangement uses TRBV4-3 and TRBJ1-2; 9 positions match TRBD1. Trimming took 1 base from V and 5 from J; bases not matched to a gene: 5. The CDR3 covers 15 residues. CDR1 is LGHNA, CDR2 YSLEER, per germline. In nucleotides, the CDR3 is TGCGCCAGCAGCCAAGGCGAAGGGACAGGGTATGGCTACACCTTC. This translates into CASSQGEGTGYGYTF.

This clone was counted between two and nine times. This chain joins TRBV7-9 and TRBJ2-3; 7 nucleotides match TRBD1. CDR3 size: 13 residues. V shed 5 bases, J shed 4 bases, and the junction held 3 bases outside the gene matches. Per the germline V gene, CDR1 is SEHNR and CDR2 is FQNEAQ (reference sequence). The CDR3: CASSAGTADTQYF. Written as DNA, the CDR3 is TGTGCCAGCAGCGCCGGGACAGCAGATACGCAGTATTTT.

For the CDR3, the DNA is TGCGCCAGCAGCTTGGACTCTTCTGGCATTCAGTACTTC. Amino acids: CASSLDSSGIQYF. The chain joins TRBV5-1 to TRBJ2-4; the D is unclear. V gave up 0 bases and J gave up 9 bases, with 10 bases separating them. Germline CDR1 reads SGHRS; CDR2 reads YFSETQ. The CDR3 is 13 amino acids.

This clone was seen only a few times. The chain links TRBV7-9 to TRBJ1-1; tentative D call: TRBD1 (5 bases). The V end was cut by 2 bases, the J end by 2 bases, with 9 bases between. CDR3 length: 14 residues. Per the germline V gene, CDR1 is SEHNR and CDR2 is FQNEAQ (reference sequence). The CDR3 bases are TGTGCCAGCAGCTTAACTACAGGAAACACTGAAGCTTTCTTT. It codes for CASSLTTGNTEAFF.

This clone appeared a few times. The chain uses TRBV2 and TRBJ2-1; 9 bases align to TRBD2. The CDR3 has 15 residues. Germline CDR1 and CDR2: SNHLY and FYNNEI. V shed 6 bases, J shed 7 bases, and the junction held 10 bases outside the gene matches. CDR3 nucleotides: TGTGCCAGCAGAATAGCGGGAGTCCGGCAAAATGAGCAGTTCTTC. It specifies CASRIAGVRQNEQFF.

This clone was seen a few times. This chain uses TRBV7-9 with TRBJ2-7, with 8 bases matching TRBD2. The germline V gene encodes CDR1 SEHNR and CDR2 FQNEAQ (reference sequence). With V trimmed by 5 bases and J by 3 bases, 9 bases remained unmatched. There are 15 residues in the CDR3. Here the CDR3 DNA reads TGTGCCAGCAGCCCCGGGACTAGTGAGCGCTACGAGCAGTACTTC. Amino acids: CASSPGTSERYEQYF.

The rearrangement links TRBV18 to TRBJ2-2; 11 positions match TRBD2. The CDR3 length is 18 residues. Germline loops: CDR1 KGHSH, CDR2 LQKENI. V dropped 1 base and J dropped 5; count of bases not matched to a gene: 9. CDR3 sequence (DNA): TGTGCCAGCTCACCACTGCTAGCGGGAGGTCCGACGACCGGGGAGCTGTTTTTT. It yields the protein CASSPLLAGGPTTGELFF.

The rearrangement links TRBV4-2 to TRBJ2-1; TRBD2 matches 10 bases. The CDR3 runs to 17 residues. Trimming removed 1 base from V and 9 bases from J; junction bases left unmatched: 12. Germline CDR1 is LGHNA and CDR2 is YNFKEQ. The CDR3 sequence: CASSQGPRLAGVGEQFF. In nucleotides, the CDR3 is TGTGCCAGCAGCCAAGGCCCGCGGCTAGCGGGAGTTGGTGAGCAGTTCTTC.